One T cell receptor (beta chain) is described in this entry. The recovered donors of Cohort 3 showed two negative PCRs, clearance, or symptom resolution. The sample belongs to a study of blood T cell repertoires in COVID-19. Profiling relied on immunoSEQ multiplex PCR, and the TCRdb table lists in-frame clones only, not all of them. The sample has more than 400,000 clones; 75% to 90% are singletons. CDR3 length: 15 residues. Germline assignment: CDR1 ENHRY and CDR2 SYGVKD. V was pared by 3 bases and J by 4 bases, with 5 bases of the junction left unmatched. The sequencing input was PBMCs or T cells enriched from blood (not recorded which). This TCR was recovered from a woman younger than 30 who had recovered from COVID-19. The chain joins TRBV10-3 to TRBJ1-1; 10 bases match TRBD1. The CDR3 loop reads CAISDRDRGGTEAFF. CDR3 DNA sequence: TGTGCCATCAGTGACCGGGACAGGGGCGGCACTGAAGCTTTCTTT.